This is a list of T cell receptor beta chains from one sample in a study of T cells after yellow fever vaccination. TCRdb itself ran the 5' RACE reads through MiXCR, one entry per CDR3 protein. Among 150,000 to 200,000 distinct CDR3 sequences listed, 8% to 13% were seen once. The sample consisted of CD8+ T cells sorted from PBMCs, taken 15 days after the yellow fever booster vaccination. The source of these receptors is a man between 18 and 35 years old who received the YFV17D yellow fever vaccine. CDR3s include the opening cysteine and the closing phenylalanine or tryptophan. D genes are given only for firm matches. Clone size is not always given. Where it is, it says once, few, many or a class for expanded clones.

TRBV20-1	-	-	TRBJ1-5	CSAPPLGGDNQPQHF	TGCAGTGCCCCACCCTTAGGGGGGGACAATCAGCCCCAGCATTTT
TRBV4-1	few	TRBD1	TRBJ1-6	CASSQEGGQGISPLHF	TGCGCCAGCAGCCAAGAAGGGGGACAGGGGATTTCACCCCTCCACTTT
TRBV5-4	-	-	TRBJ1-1	CASSWGPNEAFF	TGTGCCAGCAGCTGGGGACCGAATGAAGCTTTCTTT
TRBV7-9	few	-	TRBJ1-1	CASSSRGGEGLDTEAFF	TGTGCCAGCAGCTCCCGGGGAGGGGAGGGATTGGACACTGAAGCTTTCTTT
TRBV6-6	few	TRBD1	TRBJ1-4	CASSYERTGLREKLFF	TGTGCCAGCAGTTACGAGAGGACAGGGCTGAGGGAAAAACTGTTTTTT
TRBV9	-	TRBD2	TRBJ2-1	CASSVDGTRRYEQFF	TGTGCCAGCAGCGTAGATGGGACTAGAAGGTACGAGCAGTTCTTC
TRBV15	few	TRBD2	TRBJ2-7	CATSGRLAGAYEQYF	TGTGCCACCAGCGGTAGACTAGCGGGGGCCTACGAGCAGTACTTC
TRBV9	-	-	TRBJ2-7	CASSASTESYEQYF	TGTGCCAGCAGCGCCTCGACTGAGTCCTACGAGCAGTACTTC
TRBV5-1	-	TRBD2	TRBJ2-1	CASSSSLRGGDEQFF	TGCGCCAGCAGCTCCTCCTTGCGGGGGGGCGATGAGCAGTTCTTC
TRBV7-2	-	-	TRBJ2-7	CASSGTDSTSYEQYF	TGTGCCAGCAGCGGGACTGATTCGACCTCCTACGAGCAGTACTTC
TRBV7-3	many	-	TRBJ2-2	CASSPRGTGELFF	TGTGCCAGCAGCCCCAGGGGCACCGGGGAGCTGTTTTTT